The source of this T cell receptor beta chain is a study of T cell changes during pregnancy in multiple sclerosis. Generated by immunoSEQ multiplex PCR, the TCRdb table keeps only in-frame clones and is missing some. Of tens of thousands of clones listed, 85% to 95% are singletons. The V and J ends lost 4 bases and 8 bases respectively, with 18 bases between them. The CDR3 is 14 amino acids. Germline V lookup: CDR1 SGHNT, CDR2 YYREEE (reference sequence). This TCR was sampled from a female donor in good health, enrolled as a control in a pregnancy study. V gene TRBV5-4 combines with J gene TRBJ1-2, with a weak D call TRBD1 (6 bases). The sample here was peripheral blood, taken in the third trimester of pregnancy. The CDR3: CASSPAGGATGYTF. DNA of the CDR3: TGTGCCAGCAGCCCCGCTGGGGGGGCTACCGGCTACACCTTC.